Included here is one T cell receptor beta chain sequence, with context. The antigen is not known. The CDR3 is made up of 16 amino acids. The germline V gene has CDR1 SNHLY and CDR2 FYNNEI. V gave up 4 bases and J gave up 0 bases, with 12 bases separating them. This sample was included in a study of shared clonotypes between healthy human individuals. Study information: A donor's plate count was three for CD4 naive and three for CD4 memory; CD8 naive had two and CD8 memory one. Study findings and constraints: Represented genetic and exposure-history diversity was restricted by having few donors.

This table comes from immunoSEQ multiplex PCR, and its TCRdb copy is limited to in-frame clones, with some not included. The sample includes some 660,000 clones, around 73% seen only once; the top ten take 1.5% to 2%. The study separated CD4+ cells into CD45RA+ naive and CD45RA-negative memory subsets. This chain connects TRBV2 to TRBJ2-2; D tentatively fits TRBD1 or TRBD2 (5 bases each). The source is a woman aged 25 to 45 in good health. The sample taken for sequencing was memory CD4+ T cells sorted from blood. Subset meaning: CD45RA-negative fraction. The CDR3 here is CASSGGAGANTGELFF. CDR3 coding DNA: TGTGCCAGCAGTGGTGGGGCGGGCGCGAACACCGGGGAGCTGTTTTTT.